The 25 T cell receptor beta chains below all came from one sample that was sequenced in a study of regulatory T cells after allogeneic stem cell transplantation. Amplification of the TCR beta CDR3 region followed SMARTer RACE reverse transcription of RNA. MiXCR was run by TCRdb on the 5' RACE reads, yielding one entry per CDR3 protein. The repertoire holds 4,000 to 5,000 distinct CDR3 sequences, with roughly 96% as singletons. Specimen: sorted CD4+ T cells from blood (whether regulatory or conventional is not recorded), collected 30 days after allogeneic stem cell transplant. The receptors derive from a human patient who had an allogeneic stem cell transplant, so the T cells may come from the graft donor.

With respect to this clonotype: The junction differs from germline at one of its ends, possibly a read error. The chain couples TRBV6-2 or TRBV6-3 to TRBJ1-1, with TRBD1 matching 8 bases. Germline values: CDR1 MNHEY, CDR2 SVGEGT. The CDR3 runs to 14 residues. CDR3 loop: CASSLTGVNTEAFF. CDR3 sequence (DNA): TGTGCCAGCAGTCTGACAGGGGTGAACACTGAAGCGTTCTTT.

A remark on this clonotype: One junction end disagrees with the germline gene, perhaps due to a read error. The V call is TRBV5-1, the J call TRBJ1-2; TRBD1 matches 7 bases. CDR3 length: 14 amino acids. Germline loops: CDR1 SGHRS, CDR2 YFSETQ. The CDR3 is CASSLQGGDYGYAF. The CDR3 DNA reads as TGCGCCAGCAGCTTGCAGGGGGGGGACTATGGCTACGCCTTC.

Points on this clonotype: The junction does not match germline at one end; this may be a read error. The chain uses TRBV5-1 and TRBJ1-4; D uncertain. From germline, CDR1 is SGHRS and CDR2 YFSETQ. CDR3 length: 15 amino acids. CDR3 nucleotides: TGCGCCAGCGAACACCGGTGGGTGGCGGATGACAAACTGTTCTTT. This sequence encodes CASEHRWVADDKLFF.

Written as DNA, the CDR3 is TGCAGTGCCACCCCGGCTAGCGGCGACGAAGGGACCCAGTACTTC. Residues: CSATPASGDEGTQYF. The rearrangement joins TRBV20-1 to TRBJ2-5, with 7 positions matching TRBD2. Per the germline V gene, CDR1 is DFQATT and CDR2 is SNEGSKA (reference sequence). The trim removed 6 bases at V and 7 bases at J, leaving 17 bases unmatched. The CDR3 is made up of 15 amino acids.

The chain links TRBV5-1 to TRBJ2-7, with 8 bases identical to TRBD2. The CDR3 extends over 16 amino acids. Looked up from germline, CDR1 is SGHRS and CDR2 is YFSETQ. Trimming at V came to 8 bases and at J to 3 bases, leaving 16 bases not matched to a gene. The CDR3 sequence is CASHPRTSRNYYEQYF. The DNA for the CDR3 is TGCGCCAGTCACCCTCGGACTAGCAGGAACTACTACGAGCAGTACTTC.

The rearrangement joins TRBV18 to TRBJ1-2, with 10 positions matching TRBD1. V shed 6 bases, J shed 9 bases, and the junction held 10 bases outside the gene matches. Germline lookup yields CDR1 KGHSH and CDR2 LQKENI. The CDR3 sequence is 14 residues long. CDR3 residues: CASSTSDRGTSYTF. The CDR3 DNA sequence: TGTGCCAGCTCCACCTCGGACAGGGGGACGAGCTACACCTTC.

The V and J genes are TRBV20-1 and TRBJ2-7; D is perhaps TRBD2 (5 bases). Germline CDR1 is DFQATT and CDR2 is SNEGSKA (reference sequence). Trimming took 5 bases from V and 3 from J, leaving 17 bases between them. The CDR3 loop spans 14 amino acids. CDR3 DNA: TGCAGTGCTGAAGTCCCGGGAAAGATCTACGAGCAGTACTTC. Its translation is CSAEVPGKIYEQYF.

Points on this clonotype: With a much larger clone just one base away, this may be a read error. The chain is built from TRBV5-4 and TRBJ2-5; 7 bases align to TRBD1. Per the germline V gene, CDR1 is SGHNT and CDR2 is YYREEE (reference sequence). The CDR3 length is 14 residues. CDR3 amino acids: CVSSWVDRDETQYF. For the CDR3, the DNA is TGTGTCAGCAGCTGGGTCGACAGGGACGAGACCCAGTACTTC.

V and J are TRBV10-2 and TRBJ2-7, with a weak D call TRBD2 (5 bases). V gave up 6 bases and J gave up 4 bases, with 19 bases separating them. CDR1 WSHSY and CDR2 SAAADI come from the germline V gene. The CDR3 has 15 residues. For the CDR3, the DNA is TGCGCCAGCAGATCGCTTGGCGGGTGCACGTACGAGCAGTACTTC. It is translated as CASRSLGGCTYEQYF.

This rearrangement joins TRBV7-9 to TRBJ2-3, with TRBD2 identical over 8 bases. The CDR3 runs 17 residues. V trimming: 5 bases; J trimming: 6 bases; junction bases outside the gene matches: 16. The V gene's germline CDR1 is SEHNR and CDR2 FQNEAQ (reference sequence). The DNA of the CDR3 is TGTGCCAGCAGCGCTAGCTGGGCTAGCGGGTACACGGATACGCAGTATTTT. Its protein is CASSASWASGYTDTQYF.

Details on this clonotype: One end of the junction is discordant with germline, which a read error may explain. This chain joins TRBV6-5 and TRBJ2-1, with 9 bases aligning to TRBD1. Germline lookup yields CDR1 MNHEY and CDR2 SVGAGI. The CDR3 has 15 amino acids. As DNA, the CDR3 is TGCGCCGGCAGGACCCTGGGGACAGGGTCGGATGAGCAGTTCTTC. It translates to CAGRTLGTGSDEQFF.

A remark on this clonotype: A read error may produce the germline difference seen at one junction end. The chain combines TRBV20-1 with TRBJ1-2, with a possible D match to TRBD1 (5 bases). Looked up from germline, CDR1 is DFQATT and CDR2 is SNEGSKA (reference sequence). CDR3 length: 14 residues. CDR3 DNA sequence: TGTAGTGCGCTGCCGGGGCAGTGGGTCTGTGGCTACACCTTC. This gives the protein CSALPGQWVCGYTF.

To note about this clonotype: An end of the junction does not agree with germline; a read error may underlie this. The chain joins TRBV7-9 to TRBJ2-3; possible D gene TRBD2, 5 bases. Germline CDR1 and CDR2: SEHNR and FQNEAQ (reference sequence). The CDR3 extends over 17 amino acids. CDR3 nucleotides: TGTGCCAGCACCCCGGGCCGGCCTAGCTGGTACAATGATACGCCATACTTT. Translation: CASTPGRPSWYNDTPYF.

This clonotype was detected only once. The chain links TRBV20-1 to TRBJ1-5; D not certain. Looked up from germline, CDR1 is DFQATT and CDR2 is SNEGSKA (reference sequence). V lost 3 bases and J lost 2, with 11 bases in between. The CDR3 runs to 14 residues. CDR3 in amino acids: CSASWRRGNQPQHF. DNA for the CDR3: TGCAGTGCTAGTTGGAGAAGGGGCAATCAGCCCCAGCATTTT.

V is TRBV11-2 and J is TRBJ2-7; either TRBD1 or TRBD2 may fit D (5 bases each). Germline CDR1 is SGHAT and CDR2 is FQNNGV. The CDR3 loop spans 15 amino acids. Deletions cut 3 bases from V and 10 bases from J, with 22 bases between. CDR3 region: CASSLAPGPPYVQYF. CDR3 sequence (DNA): TGTGCCAGCAGCTTGGCCCCGGGGCCTCCCTACGTTCAGTACTTC.

In the case of this clonotype: The junction and the germline gene differ at one end; a read error may be behind it. This chain links TRBV6-5 with TRBJ1-5; TRBD1 aligns across 8 bases. CDR3 length: 15 residues. Per the germline V gene, CDR1 is MNHEY and CDR2 is SVGAGI. The CDR3 region is CASILTQGEGQAKDF. DNA for the CDR3: TGTGCCAGCATACTGACACAGGGGGAGGGACAGGCCAAGGATTTT.

By proportion, this clonotype is medium-sized (0.01 to 0.1%). CDR3 sequence reads: CASSPHQNTGELFF. CDR3 coding DNA: TGTGCCAGCAGCCCACACCAGAACACCGGGGAGCTGTTTTTT. J is TRBJ2-2 and V is TRBV11-2; D is ambiguous. There are 14 residues in the CDR3. CDR1 is SGHAT, CDR2 FQNNGV, per germline. V shed 5 bases and J shed 1 base, with 8 bases lying between them.

On this clonotype: One end of the junction does not line up with germline, which may come from a read error. The chain carries TRBV5-1 and TRBJ2-7, with D perhaps TRBD2 (6 bases). CDR3 size: 14 residues. CDR1 is SGHRS, CDR2 YFSETQ, per germline. CDR3 bases: TGCGGCAGCAGCGTGGCCGGGGGAGCCTACGAGCAGTACTTC. Translated, it gives CGSSVAGGAYEQYF.

In regard to this clonotype: The CDR3 ends on some other residue instead of the conserved phenylalanine or tryptophan, so this is likely a read error. This chain links TRBV20-1 with TRBJ1-5, with a tentative D call TRBD1 (6 bases). The CDR3 has 13 amino acids. The germline V gene has CDR1 DFQATT and CDR2 SNEGSKA (reference sequence). Trimming removed 5 bases at V and 7 bases at J, with 15 bases between. CDR3 region: CSAGQGHRQPQHV. The CDR3 nucleotides are TGCAGTGCTGGCCAGGGGCACCGGCAGCCCCAGCATGTT.

The chain employs TRBV11-2 and TRBJ2-7, with a possible D match to TRBD1 (6 bases). This CDR3 has 15 residues. The V gene lost 0 bases and the J gene lost 2 bases, with 11 bases spanning the gap. Germline V CDR1 and CDR2: SGHAT, FQNNGV. CDR3 sequence: CASSLDPGAPYEQYF. Here the CDR3 DNA reads TGTGCCAGCAGCTTAGACCCAGGGGCGCCCTACGAGCAGTACTTC.

The rearrangement links TRBV5-5 to TRBJ2-1, with D perhaps matching TRBD2 (6 bases). The germline V gene has CDR1 SGHKS and CDR2 YYEKEE (reference sequence). Trimming stripped 0 bases from V and 10 bases from J, with 20 bases between. The CDR3 is 16 amino acids. As DNA, the CDR3 is TGTGCCAGCAGCTTGGACGCGCGGGGTCCCTCCAACGAGCAGTTCTTC. Encoded protein: CASSLDARGPSNEQFF.

The V call is TRBV11-2, the J call TRBJ2-7, with D perhaps given as TRBD1 or TRBD2 (5 bases each). The CDR3 is 15 residues long. Germline CDR1 and CDR2: SGHAT and FQNNGV. The CDR3 region is CCSSLDPGTTYEQYF. CDR3 DNA: TGTTGCAGCAGCCTAGACCCAGGGACGACCTACGAGCAGTACTTC.

This clonotype was observed a single time. The chain carries TRBV13 and TRBJ2-1; D may be TRBD2 (5 bases). V shed 8 bases and J shed 12 bases, with 26 bases lying between them. The CDR3 loop spans 15 amino acids. Germline V CDR1 and CDR2: PRHDT, FYEKMQ (reference sequence). CDR3 region: CASGVVGVGARRQFF. The CDR3 bases are TGTGCCAGCGGCGTAGTCGGGGTTGGTGCCCGGAGGCAGTTCTTC.

A note on this clonotype: An end of the junction does not agree with germline; a read error may underlie this. The chain couples TRBV5-1 to TRBJ1-1; D unresolved. Germline lookup yields CDR1 SGHRS and CDR2 YFSETQ. The CDR3 covers 13 residues. The CDR3 protein is CASIPPRKRAAYF. CDR3 DNA: TGCGCTAGCATCCCGCCCAGGAAGAGGGCAGCTTACTTT.

As concerns this clonotype: One junction end does not reproduce the germline sequence, and a read error may be involved. This sequence joins TRBV5-1 and TRBJ1-5, with 9 bases identical to TRBD1. The CDR3 runs 16 residues. Germline assignment: CDR1 SGHRS and CDR2 YFSETQ. The CDR3 sequence is CCSTTGQGTRNQAQSF. CDR3 bases: TGCTGCAGCACCACTGGACAGGGGACCCGTAACCAGGCCCAGTCTTTT.